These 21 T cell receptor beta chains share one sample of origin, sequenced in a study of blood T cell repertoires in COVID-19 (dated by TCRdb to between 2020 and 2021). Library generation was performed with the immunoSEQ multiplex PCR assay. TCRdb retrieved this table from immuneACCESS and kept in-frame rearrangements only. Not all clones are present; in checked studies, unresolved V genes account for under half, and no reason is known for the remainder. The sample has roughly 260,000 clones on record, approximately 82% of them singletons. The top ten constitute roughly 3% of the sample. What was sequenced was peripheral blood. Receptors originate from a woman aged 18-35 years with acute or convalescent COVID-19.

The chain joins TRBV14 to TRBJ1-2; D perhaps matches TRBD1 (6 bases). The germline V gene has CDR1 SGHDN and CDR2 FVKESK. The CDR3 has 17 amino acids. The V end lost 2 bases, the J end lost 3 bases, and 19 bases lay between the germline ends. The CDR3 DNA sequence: TGTGCCAGCAGCCAATATCCCTTGTACAGGGCTGACTATGGCTACACCTTC. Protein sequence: CASSQYPLYRADYGYTF.

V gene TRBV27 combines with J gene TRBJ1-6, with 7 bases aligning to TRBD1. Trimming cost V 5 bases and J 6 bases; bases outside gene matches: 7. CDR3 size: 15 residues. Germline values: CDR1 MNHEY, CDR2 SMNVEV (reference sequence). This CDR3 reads CASSPLGTVNSPLHF. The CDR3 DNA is TGTGCCAGCAGTCCACTCGGGACAGTTAATTCACCCCTCCACTTT.

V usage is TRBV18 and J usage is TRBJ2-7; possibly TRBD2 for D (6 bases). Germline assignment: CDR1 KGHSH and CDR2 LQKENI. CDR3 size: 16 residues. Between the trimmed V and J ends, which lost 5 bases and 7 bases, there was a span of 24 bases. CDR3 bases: TGTGCCAGCTCATTCCGGGTTGGCGGGGAGAGGGGAGAGCAGTACTTC. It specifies CASSFRVGGERGEQYF. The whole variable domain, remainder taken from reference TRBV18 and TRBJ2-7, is NAGVMQNPRHLVRRRGQEARLRCSPMKGHSHVYWYRQLPEEGLKFMVYLQKENIIDESGMPKERFSAEFPKEGPSILRIQQVVRGDSAAYFCASSFRVGGERGEQYFGPGTRLTVT.

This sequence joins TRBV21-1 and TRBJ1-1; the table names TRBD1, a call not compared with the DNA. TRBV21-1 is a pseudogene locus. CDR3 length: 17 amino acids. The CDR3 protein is CASSKRARGLREGEAFF. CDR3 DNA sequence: TGTGCCAGCAGCAAAAGAGCTAGGGGGCTCCGTGAAGGCGAAGCTTTCTTT.

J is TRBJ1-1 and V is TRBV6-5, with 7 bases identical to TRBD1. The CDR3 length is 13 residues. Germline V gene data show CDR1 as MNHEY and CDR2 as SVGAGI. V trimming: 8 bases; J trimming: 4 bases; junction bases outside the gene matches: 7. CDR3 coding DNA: TGTGCCAGCTTTGGACAGGTCCTCACTGAAGCTTTCTTT. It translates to CASFGQVLTEAFF.

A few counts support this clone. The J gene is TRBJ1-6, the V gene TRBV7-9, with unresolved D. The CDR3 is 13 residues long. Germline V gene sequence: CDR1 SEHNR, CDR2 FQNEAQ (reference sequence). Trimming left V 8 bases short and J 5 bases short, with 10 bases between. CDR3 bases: TGTGCCAGCGGTCCGAGTAATAATTCACCCCTCCACTTT. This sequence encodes CASGPSNNSPLHF.

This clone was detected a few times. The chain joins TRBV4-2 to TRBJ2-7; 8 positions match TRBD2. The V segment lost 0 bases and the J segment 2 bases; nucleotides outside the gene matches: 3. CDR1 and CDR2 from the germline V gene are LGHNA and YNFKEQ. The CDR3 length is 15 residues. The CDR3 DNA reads TGTGCCAGCAGCCAAGAGGCGGGAGGCACCTACGAGCAGTACTTC. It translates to CASSQEAGGTYEQYF.

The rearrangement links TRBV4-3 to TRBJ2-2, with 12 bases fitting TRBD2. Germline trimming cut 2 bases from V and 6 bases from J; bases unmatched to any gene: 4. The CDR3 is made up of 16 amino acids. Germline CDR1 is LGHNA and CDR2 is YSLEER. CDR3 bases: TGCGCCAGCAGCCAACTAACTAGCGGGAGGCCCGGGGAGCTGTTTTTT. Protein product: CASSQLTSGRPGELFF.

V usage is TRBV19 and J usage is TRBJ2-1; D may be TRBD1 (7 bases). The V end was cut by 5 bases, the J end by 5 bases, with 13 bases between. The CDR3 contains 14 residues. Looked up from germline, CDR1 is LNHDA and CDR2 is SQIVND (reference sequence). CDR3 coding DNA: TGTGCCAGTAGTCGCGGGACAGCAAACAATGAGCAGTTCTTC. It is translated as CASSRGTANNEQFF.

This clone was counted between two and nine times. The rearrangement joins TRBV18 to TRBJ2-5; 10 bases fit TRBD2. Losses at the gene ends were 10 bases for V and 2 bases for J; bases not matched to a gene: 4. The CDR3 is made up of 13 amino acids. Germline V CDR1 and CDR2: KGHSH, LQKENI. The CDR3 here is CATLAGSQETQYF. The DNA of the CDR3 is TGTGCCACACTAGCGGGATCTCAAGAGACCCAGTACTTC.

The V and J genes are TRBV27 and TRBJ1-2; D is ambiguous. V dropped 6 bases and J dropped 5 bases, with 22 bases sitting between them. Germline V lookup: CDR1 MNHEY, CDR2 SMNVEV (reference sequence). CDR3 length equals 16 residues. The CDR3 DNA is TGTGCCAGCAGCTCCATCACTTCCGGCGGTCGGTATGGCTACACCTTC. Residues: CASSSITSGGRYGYTF.

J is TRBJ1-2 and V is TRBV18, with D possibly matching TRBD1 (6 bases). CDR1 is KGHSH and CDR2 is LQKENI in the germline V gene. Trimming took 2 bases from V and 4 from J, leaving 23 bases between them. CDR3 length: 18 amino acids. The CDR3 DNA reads TGTGCCAGCTCACCAGCCCCCTTTGACAGGATCCAGAGCTATGGCTACACCTTC. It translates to CASSPAPFDRIQSYGYTF.

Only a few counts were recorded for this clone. The CDR3 region has the DNA TGTGCCAGCAGCCGAGCGGGACCGGAGGCCGGGACTAGCGACAATGAGCAGTTCTTC. Translating gives CASSRAGPEAGTSDNEQFF. This chain uses TRBV3-1 (or the pseudogene TRBV3-2) with TRBJ2-1; TRBD2 agrees at 10 bases. Germline lookup yields CDR1 LGHDT and CDR2 YNNKEL (reference sequence). The CDR3 consists of 19 residues. Trimming removed 4 bases from V and 5 bases from J; junction bases left unmatched: 17.

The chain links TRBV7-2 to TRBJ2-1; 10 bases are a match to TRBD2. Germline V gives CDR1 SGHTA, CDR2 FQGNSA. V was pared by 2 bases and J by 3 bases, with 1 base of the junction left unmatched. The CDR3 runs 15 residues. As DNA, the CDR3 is TGTGCCAGCAGCTTACGACTAGCGGGCTACAATGAGCAGTTCTTC. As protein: CASSLRLAGYNEQFF.

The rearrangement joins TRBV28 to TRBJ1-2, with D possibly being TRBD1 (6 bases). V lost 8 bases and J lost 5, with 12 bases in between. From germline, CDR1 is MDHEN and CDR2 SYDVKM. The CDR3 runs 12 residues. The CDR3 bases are TGTGCCAGCGGGGGCGGCGGGTATGGCTACACCTTC. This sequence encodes CASGGGGYGYTF.

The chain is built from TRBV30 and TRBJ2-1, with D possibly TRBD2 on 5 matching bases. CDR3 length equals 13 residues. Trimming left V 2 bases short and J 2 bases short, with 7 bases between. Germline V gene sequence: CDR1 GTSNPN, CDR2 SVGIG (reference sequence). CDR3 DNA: TGTGCCTGGAGTACGGGGACCTACAATGAGCAGTTCTTC. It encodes CAWSTGTYNEQFF.

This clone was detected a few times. The CDR3 region has the DNA TGTGCCAGCAGTCGGACAGGTCCCCCCTACGAGCAGTACTTC. Translated: CASSRTGPPYEQYF. V is TRBV6-5 and J is TRBJ2-7; 7 positions match TRBD1. Germline trimming cut 5 bases from V and 2 bases from J; bases unmatched to any gene: 6. The CDR3 covers 14 residues. The germline CDR1 and CDR2 sequences are MNHEY and SVGAGI.

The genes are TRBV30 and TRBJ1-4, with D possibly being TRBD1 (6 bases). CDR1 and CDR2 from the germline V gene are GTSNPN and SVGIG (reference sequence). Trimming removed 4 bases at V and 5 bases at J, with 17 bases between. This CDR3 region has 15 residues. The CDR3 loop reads CAWTGVGQGNEKLFF. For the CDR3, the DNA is TGTGCCTGGACAGGTGTGGGACAAGGAAATGAAAAACTGTTTTTT.

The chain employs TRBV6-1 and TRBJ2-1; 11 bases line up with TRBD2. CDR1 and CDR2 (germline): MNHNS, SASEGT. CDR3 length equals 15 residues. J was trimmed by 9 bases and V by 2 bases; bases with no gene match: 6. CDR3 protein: CASSERIGLAGEQFF. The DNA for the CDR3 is TGTGCCAGCAGTGAACGGATAGGACTAGCGGGTGAGCAGTTCTTC.

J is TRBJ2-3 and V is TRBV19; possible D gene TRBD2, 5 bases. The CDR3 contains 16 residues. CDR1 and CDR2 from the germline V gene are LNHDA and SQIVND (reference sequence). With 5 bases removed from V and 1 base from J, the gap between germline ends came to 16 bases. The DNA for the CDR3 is TGTGCCAGTAGTCTATCCGGGATCTCTCGCACAGATACGCAGTATTTT. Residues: CASSLSGISRTDTQYF.

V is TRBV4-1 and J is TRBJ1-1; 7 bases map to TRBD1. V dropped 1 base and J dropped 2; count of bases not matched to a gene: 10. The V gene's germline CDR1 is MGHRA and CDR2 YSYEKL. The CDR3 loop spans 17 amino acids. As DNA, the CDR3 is TGCGCCAGCAGCCAAGTGTTCCGGGACAGCCTAAACACTGAAGCTTTCTTT. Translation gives CASSQVFRDSLNTEAFF.